This T cell receptor (beta chain) was recorded in a study of cytomegalovirus exposure and HLA in healthy donors. Background on the study: A subsequent analysis reported that the 120 or so validation repertoires were produced on the same platform that had also been used for the roughly 700 first-cohort repertoires. Study-wide points: CMV antigen specificity of a few CMV-associated chains was confirmed in vitro.

It was the approximately 130-subject validation cohort, separate from the approximately 670-subject first cohort, to which the donors belonged. Assay: immunoSEQ multiplex PCR; the TCRdb copy retains only in-frame clones and omits some. Among some 170,000 clones, roughly 89% were seen once, and the ten largest hold approximately 1.4%. About this clone: Its antigen remains unknown.

Trimming cost V 1 base and J 8 bases, with 11 bases left between them. Germline lookup yields CDR1 MGHRA and CDR2 YSYEKL. The CDR3 covers 13 residues. Sequenced input: PBMCs. The genes are TRBV4-1 and TRBJ1-1; D gene uncertain. This TCR came from a woman in her 30s in good health and CMV-seronegative. The CDR3 region is CASSQVGAREAFF. CDR3 in DNA: TGCGCCAGCAGCCAAGTTGGTGCGCGAGAAGCTTTCTTT.